Listed here are 11 T cell receptor beta chains from one sample, sequenced in a study of CD8 T cells in ankylosing spondylitis. TCRdb re-analysed the 5' RACE reads in MiXCR, keeping a single row per CDR3 protein. The repertoire has about 35,000 distinct CDR3 sequences, approximately 3% of them found once; the top ten carry around 2.8%. Sequencing was done on a sample of blood, either unsorted or a sorted T cell fraction (not recorded which). These receptors were collected from a male donor with ankylosing spondylitis or in good health (not recorded which).

This clonotype was found many times. J is TRBJ2-1 and V is TRBV9, with 10 bases aligning to TRBD2. The V and J ends lost 0 bases and 1 base, in that order; junction bases with no gene match: 7. The CDR3 sequence is 18 residues long. The V gene's germline CDR1 is SGDLS and CDR2 YYNGEE. The chain's CDR3 is CASSVESGRAASYNEQFF. CDR3 DNA sequence: TGTGCCAGCAGCGTAGAGAGCGGGAGGGCCGCGTCCTACAATGAGCAGTTCTTC.

This clonotype was detected many times. The chain links TRBV9 to TRBJ1-5; D remains ambiguous. The CDR3 loop spans 14 amino acids. The germline V gene encodes CDR1 SGDLS and CDR2 YYNGEE. The V gene lost 0 bases and the J gene lost 9 bases, with 13 bases spanning the gap. The CDR3 nucleotides read TGTGCCAGCAGCGTAGAGGGCGCCCGGGGGCCCCAGCATTTT. Protein sequence: CASSVEGARGPQHF.

This clonotype occurred many times. The chain recombines TRBV9 with TRBJ1-2; 10 bases map to TRBD1. CDR1 SGDLS and CDR2 YYNGEE come from the germline V gene. Unmatched junction bases numbered 10, after V lost 0 bases and J lost 14 bases. This CDR3 spans 14 amino acids. This CDR3 reads CASSVGGTGEARTF. The CDR3 region has the DNA TGTGCCAGCAGCGTAGGTGGGACAGGGGAGGCGCGGACCTTC.

At least ten counts were recorded for this clonotype. V is TRBV9 and J is TRBJ1-3; D not resolved. The CDR3 has 14 amino acids. V lost 0 bases and J 0 bases, leaving 4 bases between the germline ends. Per the germline V gene, CDR1 is SGDLS and CDR2 is YYNGEE. CDR3: CASSVALSGNTIYF. In DNA, the CDR3 is TGTGCCAGCAGCGTAGCCCTCTCTGGAAACACCATATATTTT.

This clonotype was counted ten times or more. This chain's CDR3 is CASSPHTTGAGSYNEQFF. As DNA, the CDR3 is TGTGCCAGCAGCCCTCACACCACAGGGGCGGGCTCCTACAATGAGCAGTTCTTC. This rearrangement joins TRBV9 to TRBJ2-1; TRBD1 aligns across 7 bases. Germline V gene lookup returns CDR1 SGDLS and CDR2 YYNGEE. V lost 4 bases, J lost 0 bases, and 13 bases stayed unmatched. CDR3 length: 18 residues.

This chain connects TRBV9 to TRBJ1-1, with D maybe TRBD1 (6 bases). Trimming pared 0 bases from V and 5 bases from J, leaving 11 bases between. The CDR3 spans 14 residues. From germline, CDR1 is SGDLS and CDR2 YYNGEE. The CDR3 nucleotides are TGTGCCAGCAGCGTAGATACAGGGCGGACTGAAGCTTTCTTT. It specifies CASSVDTGRTEAFF.

This clonotype was counted ten times or more. This rearrangement joins TRBV9 to TRBJ2-5; 10 bases align to TRBD1. The CDR3 has 16 residues. CDR1 is SGDLS, CDR2 YYNGEE, per germline. V shed 3 bases and J 4 bases; nucleotides not matched to a gene: 9. The CDR3 is CASSEGGTGAGETQYF. CDR3 in DNA: TGTGCCAGCAGCGAAGGTGGGACAGGGGCGGGAGAGACCCAGTACTTC. Full variable domain (outside the CDR3, taken from reference TRBV9 and TRBJ2-5): DSGVTQTPKHLITATGQRVTLRCSPRSGDLSVYWYQQSLDQGLQFLIQYYNGEERAKGNILERFSAQQFPDLHSELNLSSLELGDSALYFCASSEGGTGAGETQYFGPGTRLLVL.

This clonotype was seen ten or more times. CDR3 residues: CASSVGQGGVNEQFF. The CDR3 nucleotides are TGTGCCAGCAGCGTAGGTCAGGGGGGAGTGAATGAGCAGTTCTTC. J is TRBJ2-1 and V is TRBV9; the D gene is possibly TRBD1 (7 bases). Trimming removed 0 bases at V and 7 bases at J, with 14 bases between. The CDR3 is made up of 15 amino acids. Germline V lookup: CDR1 SGDLS, CDR2 YYNGEE.

This clonotype was counted at least ten times. This chain joins TRBV9 and TRBJ2-5; D is unclear. Germline loops: CDR1 SGDLS, CDR2 YYNGEE. The germline V and J ends were trimmed by 1 base and 2 bases, with 9 bases remaining between them. This CDR3 comprises 14 residues. The CDR3 loop is CASSVLDNQETQYF. In DNA, the CDR3 is TGTGCCAGCAGCGTATTGGATAATCAAGAGACCCAGTACTTC.

This clonotype came up many times. J is TRBJ2-5 and V is TRBV9; TRBD1 matches at 8 bases. The CDR3 runs 14 residues. Unmatched junction bases numbered 10, after V lost 7 bases and J lost 5 bases. The germline gives CDR1 SGDLS, CDR2 YYNGEE. CDR3 protein: CASARTGRWETQYF. CDR3 DNA: TGTGCCAGCGCTAGGACAGGGAGGTGGGAGACCCAGTACTTC.

Ten or more counts support this clonotype. V usage is TRBV9 and J usage is TRBJ2-1, with D uncertain. V was shortened by 0 bases and J by 6 bases, with 10 bases between the two germline ends. There are 14 residues in the CDR3. Germline V gene data show CDR1 as SGDLS and CDR2 as YYNGEE. The CDR3 sequence: CASSVGVGINEQFF. The CDR3 coding sequence is TGTGCCAGCAGCGTAGGGGTAGGGATCAATGAGCAGTTCTTC.